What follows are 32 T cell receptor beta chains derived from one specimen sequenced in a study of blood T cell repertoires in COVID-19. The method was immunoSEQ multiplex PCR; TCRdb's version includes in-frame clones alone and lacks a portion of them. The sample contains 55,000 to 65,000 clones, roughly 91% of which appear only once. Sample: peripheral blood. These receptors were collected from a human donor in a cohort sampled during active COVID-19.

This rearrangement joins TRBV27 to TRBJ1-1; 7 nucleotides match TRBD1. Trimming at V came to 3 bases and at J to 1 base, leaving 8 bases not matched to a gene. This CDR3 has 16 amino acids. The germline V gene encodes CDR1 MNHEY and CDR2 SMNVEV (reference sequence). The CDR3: CASSLGTASRNTEAFF. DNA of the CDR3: TGTGCCAGCAGTTTGGGGACAGCCTCAAGGAACACTGAAGCTTTCTTT.

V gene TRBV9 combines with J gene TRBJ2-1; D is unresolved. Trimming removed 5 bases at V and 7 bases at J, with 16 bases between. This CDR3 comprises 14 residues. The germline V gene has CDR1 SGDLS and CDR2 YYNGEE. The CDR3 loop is CASRAIPFENEQFF. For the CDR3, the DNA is TGTGCCAGCAGAGCCATCCCCTTCGAAAATGAGCAGTTCTTC.

The CDR3 nucleotides read TGTGCCAGCAATCACATACAGGCCTCCTACGAGCAGTACTTC. It specifies CASNHIQASYEQYF. The V gene is TRBV6-5, the J gene TRBJ2-7, with D tentatively TRBD1 (5 bases). This CDR3 region has 14 residues. Germline V gene sequence: CDR1 MNHEY, CDR2 SVGAGI. The V end lost 7 bases, the J end lost 0 bases, and 13 bases lay between the germline ends.

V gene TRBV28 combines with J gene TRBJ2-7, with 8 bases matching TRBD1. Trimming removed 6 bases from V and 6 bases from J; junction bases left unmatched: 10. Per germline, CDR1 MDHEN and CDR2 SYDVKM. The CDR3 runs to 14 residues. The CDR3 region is CASSTWTGPSEQYF. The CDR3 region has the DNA TGTGCCAGCAGCACGTGGACAGGGCCCTCCGAGCAGTACTTC.

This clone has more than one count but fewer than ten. The CDR3 reads CASSGREPKVNEQFF. CDR3 in DNA: TGTGCCAGCAGCGGGCGGGAGCCCAAGGTCAATGAGCAGTTCTTC. The chain employs TRBV7-9 and TRBJ2-1; the match to TRBD2 covers 7 bases. Germline V gives CDR1 SEHNR, CDR2 FQNEAQ (reference sequence). Trimming removed 5 bases from V and 6 bases from J; junction bases left unmatched: 10. This CDR3 is built from 15 residues.

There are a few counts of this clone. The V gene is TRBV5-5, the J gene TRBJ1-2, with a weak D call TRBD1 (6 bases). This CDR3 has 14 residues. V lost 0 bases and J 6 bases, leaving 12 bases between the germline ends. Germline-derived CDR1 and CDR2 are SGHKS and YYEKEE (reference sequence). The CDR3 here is CASSLEQGINGYTF. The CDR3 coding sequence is TGTGCCAGCAGCTTGGAACAGGGAATAAATGGCTACACCTTC.

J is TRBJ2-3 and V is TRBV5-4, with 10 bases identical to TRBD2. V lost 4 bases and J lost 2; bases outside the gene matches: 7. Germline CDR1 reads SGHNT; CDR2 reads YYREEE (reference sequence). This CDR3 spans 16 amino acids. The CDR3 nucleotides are TGTGCCAGCAGCCCCATTACTAGCGGGAACACAGATACGCAGTATTTT. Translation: CASSPITSGNTDTQYF.

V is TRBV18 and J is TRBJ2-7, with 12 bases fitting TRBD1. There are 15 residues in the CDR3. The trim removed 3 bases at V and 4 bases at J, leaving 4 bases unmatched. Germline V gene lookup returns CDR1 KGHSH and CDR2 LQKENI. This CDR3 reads CASSPGTGGLYEQYF. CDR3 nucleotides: TGTGCCAGCTCACCCGGGACAGGGGGCTTGTACGAGCAGTACTTC.

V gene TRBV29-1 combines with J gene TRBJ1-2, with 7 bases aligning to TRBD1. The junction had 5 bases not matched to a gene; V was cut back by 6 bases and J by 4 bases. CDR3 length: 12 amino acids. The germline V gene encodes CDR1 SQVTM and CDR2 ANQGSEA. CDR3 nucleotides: TGCAGCGTCGCCCGACAGGGCTATGGCTACACCTTC. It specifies CSVARQGYGYTF.

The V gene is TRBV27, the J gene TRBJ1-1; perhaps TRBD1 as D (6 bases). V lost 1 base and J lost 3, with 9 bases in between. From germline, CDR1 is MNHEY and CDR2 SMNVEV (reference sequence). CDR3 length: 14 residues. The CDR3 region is CASSLLGGDTEAFF. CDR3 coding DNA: TGTGCCAGCAGTTTATTAGGGGGTGACACTGAAGCTTTCTTT.

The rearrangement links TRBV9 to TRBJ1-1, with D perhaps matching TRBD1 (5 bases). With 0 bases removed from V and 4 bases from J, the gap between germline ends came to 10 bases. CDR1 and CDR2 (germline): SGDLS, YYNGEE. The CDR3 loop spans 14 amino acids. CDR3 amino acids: CASSVARVGTEAFF. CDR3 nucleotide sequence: TGTGCCAGCAGCGTAGCCAGGGTCGGCACTGAAGCTTTCTTT.

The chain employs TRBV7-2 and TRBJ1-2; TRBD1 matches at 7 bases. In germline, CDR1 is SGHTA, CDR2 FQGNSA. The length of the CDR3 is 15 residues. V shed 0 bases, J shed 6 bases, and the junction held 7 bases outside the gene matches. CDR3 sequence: CASSLAPTGKDGYTF. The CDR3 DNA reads TGTGCCAGCAGCTTAGCCCCGACAGGGAAGGATGGCTACACCTTC. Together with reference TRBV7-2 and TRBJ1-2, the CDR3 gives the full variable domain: GAGVSQSPSNKVTEKGKDVELRCDPISGHTALYWYRQSLGQGLEFLIYFQGNSAPDKSGLPSDRFSAERTGGSVSTLTIQRTQQEDSAVYLCASSLAPTGKDGYTFGSGTRLTVV.

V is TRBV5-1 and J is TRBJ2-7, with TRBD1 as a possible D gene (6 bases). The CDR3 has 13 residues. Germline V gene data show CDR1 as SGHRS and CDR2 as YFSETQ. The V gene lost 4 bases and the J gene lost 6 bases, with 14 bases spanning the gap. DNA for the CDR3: TGCGCCAGCAGCATGCGACAGGCGAGCGAGCAGTACTTC. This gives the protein CASSMRQASEQYF.

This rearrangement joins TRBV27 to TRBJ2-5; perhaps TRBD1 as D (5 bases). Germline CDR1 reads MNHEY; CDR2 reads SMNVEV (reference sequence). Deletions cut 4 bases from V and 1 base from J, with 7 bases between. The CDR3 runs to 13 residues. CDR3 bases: TGTGCCAGCAGTTGGACAATCCAAGAGACCCAGTACTTC. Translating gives CASSWTIQETQYF.

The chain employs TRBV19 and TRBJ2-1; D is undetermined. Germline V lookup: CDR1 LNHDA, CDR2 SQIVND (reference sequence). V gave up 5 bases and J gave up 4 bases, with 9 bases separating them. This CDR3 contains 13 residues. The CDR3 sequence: CASSLSEYNEQFF. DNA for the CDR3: TGTGCCAGTAGTTTGTCTGAGTACAATGAGCAGTTCTTC.

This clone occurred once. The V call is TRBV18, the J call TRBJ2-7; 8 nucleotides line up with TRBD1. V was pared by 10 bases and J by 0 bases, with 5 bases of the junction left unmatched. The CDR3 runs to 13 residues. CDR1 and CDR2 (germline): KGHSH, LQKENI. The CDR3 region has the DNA TGTGCCACCGCTGGACAGGGCTCCTACGAGCAGTACTTC. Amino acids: CATAGQGSYEQYF. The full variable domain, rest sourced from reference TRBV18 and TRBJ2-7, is NAGVMQNPRHLVRRRGQEARLRCSPMKGHSHVYWYRQLPEEGLKFMVYLQKENIIDESGMPKERFSAEFPKEGPSILRIQQVVRGDSAAYFCATAGQGSYEQYFGPGTRLTVT.

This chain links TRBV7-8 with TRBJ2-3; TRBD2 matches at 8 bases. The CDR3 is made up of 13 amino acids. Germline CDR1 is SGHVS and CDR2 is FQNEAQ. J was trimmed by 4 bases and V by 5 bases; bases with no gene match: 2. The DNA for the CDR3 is TGTGCCAGCAGCCGGGGGGGGGCAGATACGCAGTATTTT. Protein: CASSRGGADTQYF. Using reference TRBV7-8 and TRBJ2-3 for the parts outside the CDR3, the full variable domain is GAGVSQSPRYKVAKRGQDVALRCDPISGHVSLFWYQQALGQGPEFLTYFQNEAQLDKSGLPSDRFFAERPEGSVSTLKIQRTQQEDSAVYLCASSRGGADTQYFGPGTRLTVL.

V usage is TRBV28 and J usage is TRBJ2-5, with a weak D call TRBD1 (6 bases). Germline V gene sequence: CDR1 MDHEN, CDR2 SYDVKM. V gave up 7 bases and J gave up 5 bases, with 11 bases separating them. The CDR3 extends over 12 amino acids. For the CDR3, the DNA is TGTGCCAGCACCTCAGGGGTTGAGACCCAGTACTTC. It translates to CASTSGVETQYF.

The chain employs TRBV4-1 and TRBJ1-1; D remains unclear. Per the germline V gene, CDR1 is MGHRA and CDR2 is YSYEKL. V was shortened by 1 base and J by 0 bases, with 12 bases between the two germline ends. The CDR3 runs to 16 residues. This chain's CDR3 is CASSQVPKPMNTEAFF. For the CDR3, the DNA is TGCGCCAGCAGCCAAGTCCCCAAACCTATGAACACTGAAGCTTTCTTT.

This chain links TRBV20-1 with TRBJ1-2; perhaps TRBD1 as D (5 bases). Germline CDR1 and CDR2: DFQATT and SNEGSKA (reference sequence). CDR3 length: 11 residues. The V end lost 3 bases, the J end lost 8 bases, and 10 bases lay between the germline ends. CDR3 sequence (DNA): TGCAGTGCTAGGGGGACTGCCGGCTACACCTTC. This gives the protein CSARGTAGYTF.

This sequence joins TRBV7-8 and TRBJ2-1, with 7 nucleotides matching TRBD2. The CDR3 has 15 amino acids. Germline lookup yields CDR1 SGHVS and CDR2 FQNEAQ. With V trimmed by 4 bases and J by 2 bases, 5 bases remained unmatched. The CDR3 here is CASSSREITYNEQFF. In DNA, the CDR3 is TGTGCCAGCAGCTCGCGGGAGATCACCTACAATGAGCAGTTCTTC.

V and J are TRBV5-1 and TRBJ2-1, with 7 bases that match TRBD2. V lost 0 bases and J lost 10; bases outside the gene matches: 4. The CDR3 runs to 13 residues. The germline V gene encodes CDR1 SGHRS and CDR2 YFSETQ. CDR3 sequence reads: CASSLDPTSEQFF. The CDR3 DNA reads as TGCGCCAGCAGCTTGGACCCGACTAGCGAGCAGTTCTTC.

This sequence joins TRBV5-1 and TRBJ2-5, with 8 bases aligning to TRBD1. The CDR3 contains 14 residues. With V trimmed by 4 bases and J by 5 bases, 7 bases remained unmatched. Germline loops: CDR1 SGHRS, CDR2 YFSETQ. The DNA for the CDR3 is TGCGCCAGCAGCAGTAGGACAGGGAAGGAGACCCAGTACTTC. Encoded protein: CASSSRTGKETQYF.

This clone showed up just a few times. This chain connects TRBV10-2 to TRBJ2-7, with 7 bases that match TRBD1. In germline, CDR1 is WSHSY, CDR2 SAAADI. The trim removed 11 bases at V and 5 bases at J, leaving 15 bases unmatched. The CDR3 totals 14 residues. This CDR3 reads CAGFRGQTTHEQYF. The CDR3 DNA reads TGCGCCGGGTTTAGGGGACAGACCACCCACGAGCAGTACTTC.

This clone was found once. CDR3 in DNA: TGTGCCAGCAGCGTAGAACAGGGGGCGTCCGAGCAGTACTTC. This sequence encodes CASSVEQGASEQYF. The genes are TRBV9 and TRBJ2-7; 9 bases are shared with TRBD1. V trimming: 0 bases; J trimming: 6 bases; junction bases outside the gene matches: 4. The germline gives CDR1 SGDLS, CDR2 YYNGEE. The CDR3 runs 14 residues.

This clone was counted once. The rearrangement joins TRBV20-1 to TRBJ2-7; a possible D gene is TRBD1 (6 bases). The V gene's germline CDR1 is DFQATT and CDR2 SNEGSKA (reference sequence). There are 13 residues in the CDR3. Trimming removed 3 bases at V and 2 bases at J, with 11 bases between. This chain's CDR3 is CSASGRGPYEQYF. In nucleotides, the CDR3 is TGCAGTGCTAGTGGCAGGGGCCCCTACGAGCAGTACTTC.

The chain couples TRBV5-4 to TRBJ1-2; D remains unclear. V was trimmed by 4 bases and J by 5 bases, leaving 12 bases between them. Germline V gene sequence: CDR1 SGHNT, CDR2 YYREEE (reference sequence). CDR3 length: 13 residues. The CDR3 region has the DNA TGTGCCAGCAGCGGGCCCGGCGTTTATGGCTACACCTTC. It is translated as CASSGPGVYGYTF.

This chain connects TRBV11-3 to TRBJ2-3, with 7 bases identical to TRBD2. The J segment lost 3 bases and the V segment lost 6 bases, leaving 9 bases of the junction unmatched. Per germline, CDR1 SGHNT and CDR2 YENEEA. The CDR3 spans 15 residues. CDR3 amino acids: CASSPAGLWTDTQYF. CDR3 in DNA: TGTGCCAGCAGTCCAGCGGGGTTATGGACAGATACGCAGTATTTT.

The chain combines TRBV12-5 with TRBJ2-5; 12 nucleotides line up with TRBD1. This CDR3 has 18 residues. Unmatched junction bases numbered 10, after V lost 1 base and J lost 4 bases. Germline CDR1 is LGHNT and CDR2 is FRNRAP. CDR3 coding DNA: TGTGCTAGTGGTTTGGAAAACTCGGGACAGGGGGCGGGAGAGACCCAGTACTTC. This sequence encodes CASGLENSGQGAGETQYF.

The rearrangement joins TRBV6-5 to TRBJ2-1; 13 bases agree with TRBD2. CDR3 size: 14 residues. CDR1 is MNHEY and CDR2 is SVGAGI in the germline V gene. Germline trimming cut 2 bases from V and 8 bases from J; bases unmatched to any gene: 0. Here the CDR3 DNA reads TGTGCCAGCAGTTACACTAGCGGGAGGGATGAGCAGTTCTTC. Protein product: CASSYTSGRDEQFF.

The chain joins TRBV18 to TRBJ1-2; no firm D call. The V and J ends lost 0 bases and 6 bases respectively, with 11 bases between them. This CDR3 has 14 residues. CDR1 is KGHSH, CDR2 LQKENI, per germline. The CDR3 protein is CASSPPSILDGYTF. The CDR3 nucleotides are TGTGCCAGCTCACCACCGTCTATTCTGGATGGCTACACCTTC.

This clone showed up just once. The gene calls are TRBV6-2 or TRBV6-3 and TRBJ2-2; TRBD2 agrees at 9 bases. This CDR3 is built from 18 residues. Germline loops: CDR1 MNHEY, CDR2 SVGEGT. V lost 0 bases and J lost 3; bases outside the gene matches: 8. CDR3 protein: CASSYSGSGSGDTGELFF. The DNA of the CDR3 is TGTGCCAGCAGTTACTCGGGTAGCGGGAGTGGTGACACCGGGGAGCTGTTTTTT.